This T cell receptor beta chain derives from a study of shared clonotypes between healthy human individuals. Study-wide results and caveats: Relative to their counterparts shared across all four donors, non-shared clonotypes exhibited diminished generation probabilities.

In the sorted-subset replicate PCRs, about 190 ng DNA, around 32,000 T cell genomes, was used. Clones were sequenced by immunoSEQ multiplex PCR, and TCRdb holds only the in-frame ones, with some missing. The table lists around 1,100,000 clones, around three quarters of them singletons. All donors were healthy HIV-negative adults lacking recent acute infections or vaccinations. As for this clone: What it recognizes is unknown.

The length of the CDR3 is 16 residues. Per germline, CDR1 LGHNA and CDR2 YSLEER. V shed 4 bases and J shed 0 bases, with 16 bases lying between them. The sample taken for sequencing was memory CD4+ T cells from PBMCs. The subset denotes: CD45RA-negative fraction. This sequence was found in a man aged 18 to 29 in good health. Some clones in this sample may be carry-over from other donors' samples. The chain joins TRBV4-3 to TRBJ2-7, with D possibly matching TRBD2 (5 bases). CDR3 sequence (DNA): TGCGCCAGCAGCCCCAAACTGGACTTCCTCTCCTACGAGCAGTACTTC. It translates to CASSPKLDFLSYEQYF.